These 20 T cell receptor beta chains were sequenced from one sample in a study of T cells in tumors after PD-1 blockade. Sequencing was performed with immunoSEQ multiplex PCR; in TCRdb, only in-frame clones are kept and a portion is missing. This sample has about 1,500 clones, with 75% found just once. The specimen comprised tumor tissue, sampled after anti-PD-1 treatment. Source of these receptors: a human donor with basal cell carcinoma.

This clone was picked up a small number of times. The chain combines TRBV7-9 with TRBJ2-2; a possible D gene is TRBD1 (6 bases). CDR3 size: 17 residues. Germline CDR1 and CDR2: SEHNR and FQNEAQ (reference sequence). V was pared by 1 base and J by 4 bases, with 16 bases between. Here the CDR3 reads CASSLGREQGSTGELFF. The CDR3, as DNA: TGTGCCAGCAGCTTAGGCCGGGAACAGGGTAGCACCGGGGAGCTGTTTTTT.

The CDR3 region is CASSPQTGRNTEAFF. As DNA, the CDR3 is TGTGCCAGCAGCCCCCAGACAGGTCGGAACACTGAAGCTTTCTTT. The rearrangement joins TRBV7-3 to TRBJ1-1; D perhaps matches TRBD1 (6 bases). In germline, CDR1 is SGHTA, CDR2 FQGTGA. V dropped 5 bases and J dropped 1 base, with 14 bases sitting between them. The CDR3 is made up of 15 amino acids.

The chain links TRBV5-1 to TRBJ2-5, with a weak D call TRBD2 (8 bases). V was cut by 6 bases and J by 5 bases, with 23 bases left in between. CDR3 length: 16 amino acids. Looked up from germline, CDR1 is SGHRS and CDR2 is YFSETQ. The CDR3: CASTKGAAGGRETQYF. CDR3 bases: TGCGCCAGCACCAAGGGGGCGGCGGGGGGCCGGGAGACCCAGTACTTC.

V gene TRBV7-9 combines with J gene TRBJ2-5; perhaps D is TRBD1 or TRBD2 (7 bases each). Germline V gene sequence: CDR1 SEHNR, CDR2 FQNEAQ (reference sequence). The ends were cut back, 1 base at V and 4 bases at J, with 13 bases in the middle. The CDR3 runs to 15 residues. In DNA, the CDR3 is TGTGCCAGCAGCTTAGATGGGAGGGGGCTAGAGACCCAGTACTTC. Its protein is CASSLDGRGLETQYF.

This sequence joins TRBV30 and TRBJ2-7, with D unclear. V lost 0 bases to trimming and J lost 2 bases, with 11 bases between them. The germline V gene has CDR1 GTSNPN and CDR2 SVGIG (reference sequence). This CDR3 contains 14 residues. CDR3 loop: CAWSVGRTTYEQYF. The CDR3 bases are TGTGCCTGGAGTGTCGGACGGACGACCTACGAGCAGTACTTC. Together with reference TRBV30 and TRBJ2-7, the CDR3 gives the full variable domain: SQTIHQWPATLVQPVGSPLSLECTVEGTSNPNLYWYRQAAGRGLQLLFYSVGIGQISSEVPQNLSASRPQDRQFILSSKKLLLSDSGFYLCAWSVGRTTYEQYFGPGTRLTVT.

This rearrangement joins TRBV6-5 to TRBJ2-7; TRBD2 might be the D (5 bases). Trimming removed 5 bases at V and 0 bases at J, with 11 bases between. Germline CDR1 and CDR2: MNHEY and SVGAGI. CDR3 length: 14 amino acids. CDR3 sequence: CASSRGASSYEQYF. In DNA form, the CDR3 reads TGTGCCAGCAGTCGGGGTGCCAGCTCCTACGAGCAGTACTTC.

This chain links TRBV3-1 (or the pseudogene TRBV3-2) with TRBJ2-2, with TRBD1 identical over 10 bases. The CDR3 has 15 amino acids. V was clipped by 3 bases and J by 5 bases; unmatched bases: 3. CDR1 is LGHDT, CDR2 YNNKEL, per germline (reference sequence). The CDR3 nucleotides read TGTGCCAGCAGCCAGGGACAGGGGATAACCGGGGAGCTGTTTTTT. Translated: CASSQGQGITGELFF.

The V call is TRBV30, the J call TRBJ2-3; D is possibly TRBD2 (7 bases). The CDR3 sequence is 12 residues long. From germline, CDR1 is GTSNPN and CDR2 SVGIG (reference sequence). V was cut by 8 bases and J by 6 bases, with 15 bases left in between. CDR3 DNA sequence: TGTGCCACAAAAAAGGGGGGGGATACGCAGTATTTT. Protein product: CATKKGGDTQYF.

This clone was found once. This rearrangement joins TRBV9 to TRBJ2-3; 8 positions match TRBD2. With 0 bases clipped from V and 1 base from J, the junction kept 4 bases outside the gene matches. The germline gives CDR1 SGDLS, CDR2 YYNGEE. The CDR3 is 16 amino acids. The CDR3 loop is CASSVAASGRTDTQYF. The CDR3 DNA follows: TGTGCCAGCAGCGTAGCGGCTAGCGGGCGCACAGATACGCAGTATTTT.

This clone appeared a single time. The chain uses TRBV18 and TRBJ1-1; D gene ambiguous. CDR1 and CDR2 (germline): KGHSH, LQKENI. The V end lost 0 bases, the J end lost 1 base, and 6 bases lay between the germline ends. The CDR3 contains 14 residues. CDR3 sequence: CASSPPKGNTEAFF. The CDR3 region has the DNA TGTGCCAGCTCACCACCCAAGGGGAACACTGAAGCTTTCTTT.

The V and J genes are TRBV12-5 and TRBJ1-1, with no clear D. CDR1 and CDR2 from the germline V gene are LGHNT and FRNRAP. Trimming took off 5 bases at V and 2 bases at J, with 9 bases between the two ends. The CDR3 runs 13 residues. As DNA, the CDR3 is TGTGCTAGTGGTGAAAGTTCTAACACTGAAGCTTTCTTT. Amino acids: CASGESSNTEAFF.

This rearrangement joins TRBV2 to TRBJ2-5, with 7 bases fitting TRBD1. CDR1 is SNHLY and CDR2 is FYNNEI in the germline V gene. The CDR3 is made up of 14 amino acids. V dropped 6 bases and J dropped 1; count of bases not matched to a gene: 5. The CDR3 protein is CASRGAGGQETQYF. CDR3 in DNA: TGTGCCAGCAGGGGCGCAGGGGGCCAAGAGACCCAGTACTTC.

This clone was seen once. The gene calls are TRBV9 and TRBJ1-1; D unclear. Trimming pared 4 bases from V and 3 bases from J, leaving 7 bases between. This CDR3 contains 12 residues. Germline-derived CDR1 and CDR2 are SGDLS and YYNGEE. The CDR3 DNA is TGTGCCAGCAGCCCAGAGGACACTGAAGCTTTCTTT. Protein sequence: CASSPEDTEAFF. The full variable domain, completed using reference TRBV9 and TRBJ1-1, is DSGVTQTPKHLITATGQRVTLRCSPRSGDLSVYWYQQSLDQGLQFLIQYYNGEERAKGNILERFSAQQFPDLHSELNLSSLELGDSALYFCASSPEDTEAFFGQGTRLTVV.

The genes are TRBV3-1 (or the pseudogene TRBV3-2) and TRBJ1-4; 9 bases line up with TRBD1. The CDR3 has 17 residues. Trimming cost V 4 bases and J 8 bases; bases outside gene matches: 14. In germline, CDR1 is LGHDT, CDR2 YNNKEL (reference sequence). The chain's CDR3 is CASSPQPGTGPGEKLFF. The CDR3 DNA follows: TGTGCCAGCAGCCCCCAACCCGGGACAGGGCCAGGGGAAAAACTGTTTTTT.

Concerning this clone itself: Because the CDR3's place on the DNA is in doubt, the DNA is left out and the CDR3 is given as listed by TCRdb. J is TRBJ2-7 and V is TRBV5-1; TRBD1, the table's D call, was not compared with the DNA. Per the germline V gene, CDR1 is SGHRS and CDR2 is YFSETQ. Both ends counted, the CDR3 spans 14 residues. The CDR3 reads CASSLVGQGSPFYF.

V usage is TRBV12-2 and J usage is TRBJ1-4; the table's D call, TRBD1, has no DNA check behind it. TRBV12-2 is flagged as a pseudogene. The CDR3 runs to 16 residues. The CDR3 protein is CASRLAGKGAGEKLFF. CDR3 in DNA: TGTGCAAGTCGCTTAGCGGGAAAGGGGGCAGGTGAAAAACTGTTTTTT.

The chain links TRBV6-6 to TRBJ2-1; D is unclear. Per the germline V gene, CDR1 is MNHNY and CDR2 is SVGAGI (reference sequence). Trimming left V 6 bases short and J 4 bases short, with 13 bases between. This CDR3 is 14 amino acids long. The CDR3 nucleotides read TGTGCCAGCAGCAACGCTGCTGGGTACAATGAGCAGTTCTTC. Amino acids: CASSNAAGYNEQFF.

This rearrangement joins TRBV19 to TRBJ1-2, with unresolved D. CDR1 and CDR2 from the germline V gene are LNHDA and SQIVND (reference sequence). The V and J ends lost 3 bases and 2 bases respectively, with 10 bases between them. The CDR3 runs 14 residues. CDR3 protein: CASSISKGNYGYTF. Here the CDR3 DNA reads TGTGCCAGTAGTATCAGTAAGGGAAACTATGGCTACACCTTC.

The chain is built from TRBV29-1 and TRBJ2-4; D is perhaps TRBD2 (5 bases). Per the germline V gene, CDR1 is SQVTM and CDR2 is ANQGSEA. The ends were cut back, 3 bases at V and 7 bases at J, with 10 bases in the middle. The CDR3 is 12 residues long. DNA of the CDR3: TGCAGCGTTGACCTATTAGCGAACATTCAGTACTTC. It codes for CSVDLLANIQYF.

The chain links TRBV24-1 to TRBJ2-1; no clear D gene. Germline CDR1 and CDR2: KGHDR and SFDVKD. The CDR3 is 15 amino acids. V lost 1 base and J 8 bases, leaving 14 bases between the germline ends. The CDR3 DNA sequence: TGTGCCACCAGTGATTTAGGGCAGCCTGGCGATGAGCAGTTCTTC. Its translation is CATSDLGQPGDEQFF.